Shown below are 16 T cell receptor beta chains from a single sample sequenced in a study of T cell responses to AZD1222 COVID-19 vaccine. Some clones are missing from TCRdb's copy, which holds only in-frame ones; the method was immunoSEQ multiplex PCR. The top ten hold about 1.9% of the sample, which has 130,000 to 150,000 clones, approximately 94% seen once. Specimen: peripheral blood, collected on day 0 of AZD1222 vaccination. Source of these receptors: an adult in good health.

The J gene is TRBJ2-5, the V gene TRBV21-1; TRBD1 is the table's D call and was not checked against the DNA. TRBV21-1 is a pseudogene segment. This CDR3 spans 14 amino acids. The CDR3 sequence is CASNYSDRGETQYF. The CDR3 nucleotides read TGTGCCAGCAACTACTCGGACAGGGGAGAGACCCAGTACTTC.

J is TRBJ2-2 and V is TRBV11-2, with D tentatively TRBD2 (6 bases). V lost 6 bases to trimming and J lost 0 bases, with 20 bases between them. The CDR3 is 18 amino acids. The germline gives CDR1 SGHAT, CDR2 FQNNGV. Written as DNA, the CDR3 is TGTGCCAGCAGGCTACTTCCGGGGCGGGATTCGAACACCGGGGAGCTGTTTTTT. Protein: CASRLLPGRDSNTGELFF.

In this sample, this clone turned up once. The CDR3 DNA is TGTGCCAGTAGTCCGGGGGGGCCGGCCCAGTACTTC. This translates into CASSPGGPAQYF. The gene calls are TRBV19 and TRBJ2-5, with 8 bases that match TRBD2. Germline assignment: CDR1 LNHDA and CDR2 SQIVND (reference sequence). This CDR3 region has 12 residues. V trimming: 5 bases; J trimming: 9 bases; junction bases outside the gene matches: 5. The full variable domain, rest sourced from reference TRBV19 and TRBJ2-5, is DGGITQSPKYLFRKEGQNVTLSCEQNLNHDAMYWYRQDPGQGLRLIYYSQIVNDFQKGDIAEGYSVSREKKESFPLTVTSAQKNPTAFYLCASSPGGPAQYFGPGTRLLVL.

The chain combines TRBV11-2 with TRBJ2-4; TRBD1 matches at 8 bases. This CDR3 has 14 amino acids. Looked up from germline, CDR1 is SGHAT and CDR2 is FQNNGV. Germline trimming cut 4 bases from V and 5 bases from J; bases unmatched to any gene: 4. The CDR3 DNA reads TGTGCCAGCAGCTACCGGACAGGGCAAAACATTCAGTACTTC. Translated: CASSYRTGQNIQYF.

This clone was counted a few times. This sequence joins TRBV5-1 and TRBJ2-5; TRBD2 matches 10 bases. In germline, CDR1 is SGHRS, CDR2 YFSETQ. The CDR3 has 15 residues. V lost 0 bases, J lost 2 bases, and 1 base stayed unmatched. DNA of the CDR3: TGCGCCAGCAGCTTGGGGACTAGCGGACAAGAGACCCAGTACTTC. This codes for CASSLGTSGQETQYF.

The genes are TRBV29-1 and TRBJ2-1, with 12 bases identical to TRBD2. The germline V gene has CDR1 SQVTM and CDR2 ANQGSEA. V lost 7 bases and J lost 7; bases outside the gene matches: 17. This CDR3 is 17 amino acids long. CDR3 nucleotide sequence: TGCAGCGCTGAGGGCCTAGCGGGAGGGCTTGTACGAAATGAGCAGTTCTTC. Translated: CSAEGLAGGLVRNEQFF.

The chain couples TRBV5-8 to TRBJ2-1; 11 nucleotides line up with TRBD1. This CDR3 has 15 residues. The germline CDR1 and CDR2 sequences are SGHTS and YDEGEE. Germline trimming cut 4 bases from V and 9 bases from J; bases unmatched to any gene: 9. CDR3 amino acids: CASSRGQGGGGEQFF. The CDR3 nucleotides read TGTGCCAGCAGCAGGGGACAGGGGGGAGGAGGTGAGCAGTTCTTC.

The CDR3 DNA follows: TGCGCCAGCAGTTTTTCGGGGAGAGGGGATGAGCAGTTCTTC. This encodes CASSFSGRGDEQFF. This chain uses TRBV4-1 with TRBJ2-1; either TRBD1 or TRBD2 may supply D (5 bases each). Looked up from germline, CDR1 is MGHRA and CDR2 is YSYEKL. Trimming removed 6 bases at V and 8 bases at J, with 17 bases between. This CDR3 spans 14 amino acids.

The chain joins TRBV6-6 to TRBJ1-1, with TRBD1 matching over 7 bases. Losses at the gene ends were 0 bases for V and 0 bases for J; bases not matched to a gene: 4. The CDR3 covers 16 residues. Germline V lookup: CDR1 MNHNY, CDR2 SVGAGI (reference sequence). CDR3 in DNA: TGTGCCAGCAGTTACTCTGGACAGGATTTGAACACTGAAGCTTTCTTT. Protein sequence: CASSYSGQDLNTEAFF.

The chain is built from TRBV9 and TRBJ2-5, with D possibly TRBD1 on 6 matching bases. V lost 2 bases and J 2 bases, leaving 16 bases between the germline ends. Germline CDR1 SGDLS, CDR2 YYNGEE. The CDR3 is made up of 16 amino acids. This CDR3 is CASSVGAGKLQETQYF. The CDR3 nucleotides read TGTGCCAGCAGCGTGGGGGCAGGAAAACTTCAAGAGACCCAGTACTTC.

The CDR3 reads CASSLGPNTEAFF. For the CDR3, the DNA is TGTGCCAGCAGCCTCGGACCGAACACTGAAGCTTTCTTT. J is TRBJ1-1 and V is TRBV2; D remains unclear. CDR3 length: 13 residues. The germline CDR1 and CDR2 sequences are SNHLY and FYNNEI. V was cut by 6 bases and J by 1 base, with 9 bases left in between.

This clone has more than one count but fewer than ten. V is TRBV4-1 and J is TRBJ2-7; D may be TRBD2 (6 bases). The CDR3 runs 16 residues. The ends were cut back, 3 bases at V and 4 bases at J, with 19 bases in the middle. CDR1 MGHRA and CDR2 YSYEKL come from the germline V gene. This CDR3 is CASSQGGNTLFYEQYF. In DNA, the CDR3 is TGCGCCAGCAGCCAGGGGGGTAATACCTTATTTTACGAGCAGTACTTC.

The chain recombines TRBV27 with TRBJ1-2; D possibly corresponds to TRBD1 (6 bases). V lost 2 bases, J lost 6 bases, and 16 bases lay in between. This CDR3 comprises 15 residues. CDR1 MNHEY and CDR2 SMNVEV come from the germline V gene (reference sequence). The CDR3 DNA reads as TGTGCCAGCAGTTTAAGAATAGGGGGTGGGCATGGCTACACCTTC. It yields the protein CASSLRIGGGHGYTF.

This clone was observed once. The chain links TRBV27 to TRBJ1-6; 8 positions agree with TRBD1. The junction had 9 bases not matched to a gene; V was cut back by 5 bases and J by 9 bases. Per germline, CDR1 MNHEY and CDR2 SMNVEV (reference sequence). This CDR3 is built from 15 residues. CDR3 in amino acids: CASSAQGARGSPLHF. DNA of the CDR3: TGTGCCAGCAGTGCCCAGGGGGCGCGGGGTTCACCCCTCCACTTT.

The chain links TRBV7-3 to TRBJ2-2; 8 nucleotides agree with TRBD1. The CDR3 sequence is 15 residues long. Trimming at V came to 0 bases and at J to 7 bases, leaving 4 bases not matched to a gene. Germline V gene sequence: CDR1 SGHTA, CDR2 FQGTGA. CDR3 region: CASSLTQGAVGELFF. CDR3 bases: TGTGCCAGCAGCTTAACCCAGGGGGCGGTCGGGGAGCTGTTTTTT.

The rearrangement links TRBV6-5 to TRBJ1-5; D remains unclear. Germline CDR1 and CDR2: MNHEY and SVGAGI. Trimming took off 4 bases at V and 0 bases at J, with 7 bases between the two ends. This CDR3 spans 14 amino acids. The CDR3 nucleotides are TGTGCCAGCAGTTCCAGCGTTAGCAATCAGCCCCAGCATTTT. This codes for CASSSSVSNQPQHF.